This is a list of T cell receptor beta chains from one sample in a study of cytomegalovirus exposure and HLA in healthy donors. Sequenced by immunoSEQ multiplex PCR; TCRdb stores in-frame clones only, minus some. The sample shows approximately 170,000 clones, under 80% of them seen only once. Material for sequencing was PBMCs. Receptors originate from a man younger than 40 in good health and CMV-seropositive. Each CDR3 is given with its conserved first and last residue. The order of the fields is clone size, V gene, D gene, J gene, CDR3 DNA, CDR3 protein. The D gene is left open where the match is weak. Part of the rows lack a size; the others show once, few, many or a class for expanded clones.

clone size: NA; V gene: TRBV13; D gene: TRBD1; J gene: TRBJ2-1; CDR3 DNA: TGTGCCAGCAGCCAGGGGACAGGGTATCATGAGCAGTTCTTC; CDR3 protein: CASSQGTGYHEQFF
clone size: NA; V gene: TRBV27; D gene: TRBD2; J gene: TRBJ2-7; CDR3 DNA: TGTGCCAGCAGTTTATCGAACGGGACTAGCGTTGCCTACGAGCAGTACTTC; CDR3 protein: CASSLSNGTSVAYEQYF
clone size: NA; V gene: TRBV5-4; D gene: NA; J gene: TRBJ1-4; CDR3 DNA: TGTGCCAGCAGCTTGCGTGGGACAATGAATGAAAAACTGTTTTTT; CDR3 protein: CASSLRGTMNEKLFF
clone size: NA; V gene: TRBV7-9; D gene: NA; J gene: TRBJ1-4; CDR3 DNA: TGTGCCAGCAGCCGAGTAGGGGAGGATGAAAAACTGTTTTTT; CDR3 protein: CASSRVGEDEKLFF
clone size: few; V gene: TRBV11-2; D gene: TRBD1; J gene: TRBJ2-6; CDR3 DNA: TGTGCCAGCAGCTTATCGGGACAGTTCTCTGGGGCCAACGTCCTGACTTTC; CDR3 protein: CASSLSGQFSGANVLTF
clone size: NA; V gene: TRBV7-8; D gene: TRBD2; J gene: TRBJ2-5; CDR3 DNA: TGTGCCAGCAGCTTAGTGGGGACGGGGGGAGAGACCCAGTACTTC; CDR3 protein: CASSLVGTGGETQYF
clone size: NA; V gene: TRBV4-2; D gene: TRBD2; J gene: TRBJ2-1; CDR3 DNA: TGTGCCAGCAGCCAAGATCAACTAGCGGGCTATGAGCAGTTCTTC; CDR3 protein: CASSQDQLAGYEQFF
clone size: NA; V gene: TRBV28; D gene: TRBD1; J gene: TRBJ2-5; CDR3 DNA: TGTGCCAGCAACACAGGGGGCAGGGAGACCCAGTACTTC; CDR3 protein: CASNTGGRETQYF
clone size: NA; V gene: TRBV28; D gene: NA; J gene: TRBJ2-1; CDR3 DNA: TGTGCCAGCTCCACGGCAGGCTCCTACAATGAGCAGTTCTTC; CDR3 protein: CASSTAGSYNEQFF
clone size: few; V gene: TRBV28; D gene: NA; J gene: TRBJ1-1; CDR3 DNA: TGTGCCAGCAGTTTAACAGGGTCGGGTGAAGCTTTCTTT; CDR3 protein: CASSLTGSGEAFF
clone size: NA; V gene: TRBV13; D gene: TRBD1; J gene: TRBJ1-2; CDR3 DNA: TGTGCCAGCAGCACGCGGACAGGGAAGGGCTATGGCTACACCTTC; CDR3 protein: CASSTRTGKGYGYTF
clone size: once; V gene: TRBV2; D gene: TRBD2; J gene: TRBJ2-6; CDR3 DNA: TGTGCCAGCAGTGAGGGGGGGAGCTCTGGGGCCAACGTCCTGACTTTC; CDR3 protein: CASSEGGSSGANVLTF
clone size: NA; V gene: TRBV9; D gene: TRBD2; J gene: TRBJ2-1; CDR3 DNA: TGTGCCAGCAGCGTGTACGGGGGGGCCGGGGGTGAGCAGTTCTTC; CDR3 protein: CASSVYGGAGGEQFF
clone size: few; V gene: TRBV6-5; D gene: NA; J gene: TRBJ1-1; CDR3 DNA: TGTGCCAGCAGACTCGAAGAGGTCACTGAAGCTTTCTTT; CDR3 protein: CASRLEEVTEAFF
clone size: NA; V gene: TRBV7-7; D gene: TRBD2; J gene: TRBJ2-5; CDR3 DNA: TGTGCTAGCAGCTCCGGACTAGCTAGTTCGTCAGAGACCCAGTACTTC; CDR3 protein: CASSSGLASSSETQYF
clone size: NA; V gene: TRBV4-2; D gene: NA; J gene: TRBJ2-1; CDR3 DNA: TGTGCCAGCAGCCAAGGACTCACCTACAATGAGCAGTTCTTC; CDR3 protein: CASSQGLTYNEQFF
clone size: NA; V gene: TRBV6-1; D gene: NA; J gene: TRBJ1-2; CDR3 DNA: TGTGCCAGCAGCCCGGACACGTCTAACTATGGCTACACCTTC; CDR3 protein: CASSPDTSNYGYTF